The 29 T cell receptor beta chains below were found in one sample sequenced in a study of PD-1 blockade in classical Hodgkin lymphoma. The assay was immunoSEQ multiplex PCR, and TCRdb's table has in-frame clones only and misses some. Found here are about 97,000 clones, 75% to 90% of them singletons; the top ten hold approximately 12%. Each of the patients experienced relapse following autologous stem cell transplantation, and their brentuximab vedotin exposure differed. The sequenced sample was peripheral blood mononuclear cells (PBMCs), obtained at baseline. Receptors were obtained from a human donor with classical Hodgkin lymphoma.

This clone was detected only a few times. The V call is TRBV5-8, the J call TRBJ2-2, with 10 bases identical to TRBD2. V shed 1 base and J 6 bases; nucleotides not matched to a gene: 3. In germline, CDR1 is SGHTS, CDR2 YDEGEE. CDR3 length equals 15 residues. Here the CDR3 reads CASSLPSGSAGELFF. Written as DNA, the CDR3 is TGTGCCAGCAGCTTGCCTAGCGGGAGTGCCGGGGAGCTGTTTTTT.

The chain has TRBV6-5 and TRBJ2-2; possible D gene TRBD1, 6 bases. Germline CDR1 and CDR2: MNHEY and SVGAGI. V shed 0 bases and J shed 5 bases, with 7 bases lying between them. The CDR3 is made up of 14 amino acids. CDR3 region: CASSYSGATGELFF. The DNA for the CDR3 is TGTGCCAGCAGTTACTCGGGGGCAACCGGGGAGCTGTTTTTT.

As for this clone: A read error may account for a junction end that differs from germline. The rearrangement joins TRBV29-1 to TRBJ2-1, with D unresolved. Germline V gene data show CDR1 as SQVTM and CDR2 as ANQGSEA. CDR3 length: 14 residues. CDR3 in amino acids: CSVDTVSSYNGQFF. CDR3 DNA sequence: TGCAGCGTTGACACGGTTAGCTCCTACAATGGGCAGTTCTTC.

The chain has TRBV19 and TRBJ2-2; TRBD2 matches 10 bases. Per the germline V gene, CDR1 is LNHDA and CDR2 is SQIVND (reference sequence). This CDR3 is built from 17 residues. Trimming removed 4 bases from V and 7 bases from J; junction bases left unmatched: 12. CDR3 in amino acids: CASSTSRSGRLGGELFF. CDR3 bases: TGTGCCAGTAGTACTTCCCGTAGCGGGAGGCTGGGCGGGGAGCTGTTTTTT. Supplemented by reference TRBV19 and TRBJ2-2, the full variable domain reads DGGITQSPKYLFRKEGQNVTLSCEQNLNHDAMYWYRQDPGQGLRLIYYSQIVNDFQKGDIAEGYSVSREKKESFPLTVTSAQKNPTAFYLCASSTSRSGRLGGELFFGEGSRLTVL.

The CDR3 bases are TGCGCCAGCAGCTCTTCCCCCCTAGCGGGAGTCCCCAATGAGCAGTTCTTC. Protein product: CASSSSPLAGVPNEQFF. This sequence joins TRBV5-1 and TRBJ2-1; TRBD2 matches at 10 bases. V shed 3 bases and J 6 bases; nucleotides not matched to a gene: 12. The CDR3 length is 17 residues. Germline-derived CDR1 and CDR2 are SGHRS and YFSETQ.

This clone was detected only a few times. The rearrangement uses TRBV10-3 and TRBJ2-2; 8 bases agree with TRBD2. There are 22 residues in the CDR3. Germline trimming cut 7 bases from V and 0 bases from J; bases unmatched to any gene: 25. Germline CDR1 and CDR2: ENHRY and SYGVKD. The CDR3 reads CAITRSLLAGGRPGPNTGELFF. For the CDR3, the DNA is TGTGCCATCACCCGATCCCTCCTAGCTGGCGGGAGGCCCGGCCCGAACACCGGGGAGCTGTTTTTT.

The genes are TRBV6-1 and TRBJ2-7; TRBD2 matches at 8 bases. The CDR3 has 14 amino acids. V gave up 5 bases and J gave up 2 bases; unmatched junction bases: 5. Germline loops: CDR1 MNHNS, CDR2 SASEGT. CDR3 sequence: CASSISGSAYEQYF. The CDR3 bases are TGTGCCAGCAGTATCAGCGGGAGCGCCTACGAGCAGTACTTC.

In DNA, the CDR3 is TGTGCCAGCAGTGAAGGTTGGAAGGGTGAGCAGTTCTTC. Its translation: CASSEGWKGEQFF. The V call is TRBV6-1, the J call TRBJ2-1; D gene uncertain. CDR1 is MNHNS, CDR2 SASEGT, per germline. The V end lost 1 base, the J end lost 9 bases, and 10 bases lay between the germline ends. CDR3 length: 13 amino acids.

The CDR3 here is CASSPGTRDEQFF. For the CDR3, the DNA is TGTGCCAGCTCACCCGGGACTAGGGACGAGCAGTTCTTC. The genes are TRBV18 and TRBJ2-1; 8 bases agree with TRBD2. The ends lost 3 bases at V and 10 bases at J; junction bases unmatched: 5. In germline, CDR1 is KGHSH, CDR2 LQKENI. The length of the CDR3 is 13 residues. The variable domain in full, with the rest retrieved from reference TRBV18 and TRBJ2-1, is NAGVMQNPRHLVRRRGQEARLRCSPMKGHSHVYWYRQLPEEGLKFMVYLQKENIIDESGMPKERFSAEFPKEGPSILRIQQVVRGDSAAYFCASSPGTRDEQFFGPGTRLTVL.

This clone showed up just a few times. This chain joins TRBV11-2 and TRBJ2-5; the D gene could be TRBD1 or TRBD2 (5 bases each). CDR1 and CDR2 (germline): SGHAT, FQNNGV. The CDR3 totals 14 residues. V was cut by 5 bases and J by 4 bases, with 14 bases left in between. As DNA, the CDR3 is TGTGCCAGCAGCCGGGGCTTGAGTGGAGAGACCCAGTACTTC. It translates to CASSRGLSGETQYF. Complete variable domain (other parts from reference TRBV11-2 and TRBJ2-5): EAGVAQSPRYKIIEKRQSVAFWCNPISGHATLYWYQQILGQGPKLLIQFQNNGVVDDSQLPKDRFSAERLKGVDSTLKIQPAKLEDSAVYLCASSRGLSGETQYFGPGTRLLVL.

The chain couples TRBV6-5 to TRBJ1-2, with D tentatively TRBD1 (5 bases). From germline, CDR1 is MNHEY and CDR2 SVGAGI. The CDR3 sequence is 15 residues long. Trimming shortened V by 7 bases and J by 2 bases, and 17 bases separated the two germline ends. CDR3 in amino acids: CASTLAGTTNYGYTF. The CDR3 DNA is TGTGCCAGCACCCTAGCCGGGACCACCAACTATGGCTACACCTTC.

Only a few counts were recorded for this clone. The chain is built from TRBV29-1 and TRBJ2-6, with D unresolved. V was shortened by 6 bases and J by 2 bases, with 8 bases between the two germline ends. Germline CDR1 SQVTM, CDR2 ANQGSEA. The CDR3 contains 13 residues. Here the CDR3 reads CSVQATGANVLTF. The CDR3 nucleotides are TGCAGCGTGCAGGCTACTGGGGCCAACGTCCTGACTTTC.

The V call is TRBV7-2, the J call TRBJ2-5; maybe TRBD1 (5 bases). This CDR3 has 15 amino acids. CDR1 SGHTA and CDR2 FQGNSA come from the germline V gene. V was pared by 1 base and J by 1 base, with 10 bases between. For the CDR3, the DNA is TGTGCCAGCAGCTTAGGGACACGTTTCCAAGAGACCCAGTACTTC. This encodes CASSLGTRFQETQYF.

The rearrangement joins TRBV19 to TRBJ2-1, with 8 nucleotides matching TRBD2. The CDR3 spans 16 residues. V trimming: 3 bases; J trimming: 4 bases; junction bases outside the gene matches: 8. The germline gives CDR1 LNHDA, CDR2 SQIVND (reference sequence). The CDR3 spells CASSIPGGPQYNEQFF. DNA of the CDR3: TGTGCCAGTAGTATTCCGGGAGGGCCCCAGTACAATGAGCAGTTCTTC. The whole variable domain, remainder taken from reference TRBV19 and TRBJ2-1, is DGGITQSPKYLFRKEGQNVTLSCEQNLNHDAMYWYRQDPGQGLRLIYYSQIVNDFQKGDIAEGYSVSREKKESFPLTVTSAQKNPTAFYLCASSIPGGPQYNEQFFGPGTRLTVL.

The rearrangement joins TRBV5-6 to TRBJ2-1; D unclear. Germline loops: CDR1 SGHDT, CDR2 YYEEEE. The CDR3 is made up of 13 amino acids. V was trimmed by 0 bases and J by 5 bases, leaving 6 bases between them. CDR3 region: CASSLALDNEQFF. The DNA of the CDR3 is TGTGCCAGCAGCTTGGCCCTGGACAATGAGCAGTTCTTC.

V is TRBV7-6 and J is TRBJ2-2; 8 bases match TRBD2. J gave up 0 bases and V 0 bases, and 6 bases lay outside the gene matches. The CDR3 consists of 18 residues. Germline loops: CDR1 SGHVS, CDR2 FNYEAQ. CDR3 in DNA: TGTGCCAGCAGCTTAGCGCCAACTAGCGGAGCGAACACCGGGGAGCTGTTTTTT. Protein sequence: CASSLAPTSGANTGELFF.

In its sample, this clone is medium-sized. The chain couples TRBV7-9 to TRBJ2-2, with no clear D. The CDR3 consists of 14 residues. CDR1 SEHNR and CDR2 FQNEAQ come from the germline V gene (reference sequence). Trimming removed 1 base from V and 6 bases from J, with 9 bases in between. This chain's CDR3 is CASSLDPIPGELFF. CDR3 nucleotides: TGTGCCAGCAGCTTAGACCCGATTCCCGGGGAGCTGTTTTTT. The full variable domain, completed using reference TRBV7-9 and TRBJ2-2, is DTGVSQNPRHKITKRGQNVTFRCDPISEHNRLYWYRQTLGQGPEFLTYFQNEAQLEKSRLLSDRFSAERPKGSFSTLEIQRTEQGDSAMYLCASSLDPIPGELFFGEGSRLTVL.

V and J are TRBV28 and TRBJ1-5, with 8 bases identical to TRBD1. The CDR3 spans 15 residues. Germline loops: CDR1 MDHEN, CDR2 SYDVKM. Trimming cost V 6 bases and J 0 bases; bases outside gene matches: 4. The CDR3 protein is CASRRQGNSNQPQHF. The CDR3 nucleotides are TGTGCCAGCAGGAGACAGGGGAATAGCAATCAGCCCCAGCATTTT.

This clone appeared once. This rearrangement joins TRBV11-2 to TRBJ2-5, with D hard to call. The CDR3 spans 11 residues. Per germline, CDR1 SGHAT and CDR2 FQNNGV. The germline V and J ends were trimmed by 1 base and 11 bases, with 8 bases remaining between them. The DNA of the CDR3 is TGTGCCAGCAGCTTAGGTTCCCGTCAGTACTTC. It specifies CASSLGSRQYF.

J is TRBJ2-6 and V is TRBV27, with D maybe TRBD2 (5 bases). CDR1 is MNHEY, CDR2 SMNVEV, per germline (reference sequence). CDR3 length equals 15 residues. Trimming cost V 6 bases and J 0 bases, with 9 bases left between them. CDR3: CASRGVLSGANVLTF. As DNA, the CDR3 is TGTGCCAGCAGGGGAGTCCTCTCTGGGGCCAACGTCCTGACTTTC.

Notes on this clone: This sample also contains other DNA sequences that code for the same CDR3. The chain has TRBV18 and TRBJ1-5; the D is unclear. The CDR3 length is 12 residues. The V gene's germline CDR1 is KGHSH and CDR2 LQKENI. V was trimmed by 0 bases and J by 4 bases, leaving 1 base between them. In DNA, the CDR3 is TGTGCCAGCTCACCACCGAATCAGCCCCAGCATTTT. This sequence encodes CASSPPNQPQHF.

Here the CDR3 reads CASSLGENTEAFF. The CDR3 DNA sequence: TGTGCCAGCAGCTTGGGCGAGAACACTGAAGCTTTCTTT. The chain employs TRBV5-4 and TRBJ1-1; D call uncertain. This CDR3 has 13 residues. V was cut by 0 bases and J by 1 base, with 4 bases left in between. Germline CDR1 is SGHNT and CDR2 is YYREEE (reference sequence).

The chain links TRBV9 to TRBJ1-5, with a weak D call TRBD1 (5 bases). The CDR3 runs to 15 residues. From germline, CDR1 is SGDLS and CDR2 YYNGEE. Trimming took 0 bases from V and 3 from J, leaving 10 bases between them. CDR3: CASSVGAGLNQPQHF. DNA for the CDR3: TGTGCCAGCAGCGTAGGGGCAGGGCTCAATCAGCCCCAGCATTTT.

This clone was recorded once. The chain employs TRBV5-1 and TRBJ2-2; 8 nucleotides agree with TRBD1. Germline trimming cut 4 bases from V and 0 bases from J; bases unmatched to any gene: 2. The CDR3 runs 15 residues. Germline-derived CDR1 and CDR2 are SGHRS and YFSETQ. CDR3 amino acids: CASSVGQANTGELFF. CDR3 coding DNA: TGCGCCAGCAGCGTGGGACAGGCGAACACCGGGGAGCTGTTTTTT.

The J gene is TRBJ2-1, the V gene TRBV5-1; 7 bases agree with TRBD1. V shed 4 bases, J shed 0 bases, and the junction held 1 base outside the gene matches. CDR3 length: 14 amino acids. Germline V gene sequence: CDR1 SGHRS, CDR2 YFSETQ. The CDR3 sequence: CASSRDSSYNEQFF. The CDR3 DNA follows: TGCGCCAGCAGCCGGGACAGCTCCTACAATGAGCAGTTCTTC.

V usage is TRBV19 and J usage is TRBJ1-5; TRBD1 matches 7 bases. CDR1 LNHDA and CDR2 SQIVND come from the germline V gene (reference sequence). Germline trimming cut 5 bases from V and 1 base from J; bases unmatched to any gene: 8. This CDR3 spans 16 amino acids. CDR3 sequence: CASSFPDRASNQPQHF. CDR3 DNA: TGTGCCAGTAGTTTTCCCGACAGGGCGAGCAATCAGCCCCAGCATTTT.

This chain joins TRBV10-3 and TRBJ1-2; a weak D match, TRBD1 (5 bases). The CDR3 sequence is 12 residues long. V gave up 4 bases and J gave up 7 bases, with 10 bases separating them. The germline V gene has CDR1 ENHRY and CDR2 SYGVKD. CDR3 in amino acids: CAISVDGGGYTF. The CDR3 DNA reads TGTGCCATCAGTGTCGACGGGGGTGGCTACACCTTC.

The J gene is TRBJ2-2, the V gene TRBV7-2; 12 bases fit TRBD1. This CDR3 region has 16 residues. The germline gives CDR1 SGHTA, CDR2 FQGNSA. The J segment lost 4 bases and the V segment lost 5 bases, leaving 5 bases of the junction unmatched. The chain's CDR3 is CASSKGTGGLTGELFF. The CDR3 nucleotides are TGTGCCAGCAGCAAGGGGACAGGGGGCCTCACCGGGGAGCTGTTTTTT.

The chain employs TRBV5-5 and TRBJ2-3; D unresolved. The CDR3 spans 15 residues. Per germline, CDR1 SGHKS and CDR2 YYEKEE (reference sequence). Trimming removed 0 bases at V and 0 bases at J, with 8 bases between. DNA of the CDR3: TGTGCCAGCAGCTTGGTAGACCCAAGCACAGATACGCAGTATTTT. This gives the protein CASSLVDPSTDTQYF.